One sample yielded the 5 T cell receptor beta chains listed below, sequenced in a study of shared clonotypes between healthy human individuals. Repertoires were generated with immunoSEQ multiplex PCR, while TCRdb's copy carries only in-frame clones and drops some. The sample includes 780,000 or so clones, roughly 72% seen only once; the top ten take approximately 1.7%. The specimen was memory CD4+ T cells sorted from blood. Specified subset: CD45RA-negative fraction. The receptors here all came from a woman aged 30 to 39 in good health.

This sequence joins TRBV2 and TRBJ2-5; 8 bases line up with TRBD1. Losses at the gene ends were 4 bases for V and 5 bases for J; bases not matched to a gene: 12. CDR1 SNHLY and CDR2 FYNNEI come from the germline V gene. The CDR3 has 16 residues. The CDR3 bases are TGTGCCAGCAGTGGATTGGGGACAGGTGGTGGGGAGACCCAGTACTTC. This gives the protein CASSGLGTGGGETQYF.

The chain uses TRBV9 and TRBJ2-1; D ambiguous. The CDR3 has 15 residues. V was pared by 0 bases and J by 3 bases, with 10 bases between. Looked up from germline, CDR1 is SGDLS and CDR2 is YYNGEE. The CDR3 is CASSVGNNYYNEQFF. CDR3 DNA: TGTGCCAGCAGCGTAGGTAATAACTACTACAATGAGCAGTTCTTC.

The J gene is TRBJ2-1, the V gene TRBV27; no definite D call. The germline V gene has CDR1 MNHEY and CDR2 SMNVEV (reference sequence). The CDR3 runs to 12 residues. Trimming took off 5 bases at V and 10 bases at J, with 12 bases between the two ends. The DNA for the CDR3 is TGTGCCAGCAGTCAAAACCAATTCGAGCAGTTCTTC. This encodes CASSQNQFEQFF.

This clone showed up just once. The chain combines TRBV6-5 with TRBJ1-4, with 10 bases that match TRBD1. V dropped 4 bases and J dropped 3; count of bases not matched to a gene: 5. CDR1 is MNHEY, CDR2 SVGAGI, per germline. This CDR3 is 16 amino acids long. The CDR3 is CASSLTGGVPNEKLFF. CDR3 nucleotides: TGTGCCAGCAGTTTGACAGGGGGCGTCCCTAATGAAAAACTGTTTTTT.

The chain has TRBV7-9 and TRBJ2-1; no reliable D call. CDR3 length: 16 amino acids. The V end lost 5 bases, the J end lost 0 bases, and 14 bases lay between the germline ends. CDR1 and CDR2 from the germline V gene are SEHNR and FQNEAQ (reference sequence). The CDR3 spells CASSPRPSSSYNEQFF. CDR3 DNA sequence: TGTGCCAGCAGCCCAAGACCTTCGAGCTCCTACAATGAGCAGTTCTTC.